The 31 T cell receptor beta chains below come from one sample, sequenced in a study of cytomegalovirus exposure and HLA in healthy donors. The PCR contained 60 Vbeta and 13 Jbeta primers. Data came from immunoSEQ multiplex PCR; TCRdb stores just in-frame clones and leaves some out. The sample shows around 110,000 clones, just over 70% of them seen only once. The sequenced sample was PBMCs. These receptors were obtained from a boy aged 5-17 years in good health and CMV-seronegative.

CDR3 sequence (DNA): TGTGCCAGCAGCTTAGGGGGCGGTGAAGCTTATAATTCACCCCTCCACTTT. This sequence encodes CASSLGGGEAYNSPLHF. The genes are TRBV7-2 and TRBJ1-6, with D perhaps matching TRBD1 (5 bases). The CDR3 loop spans 17 amino acids. V gave up 1 base and J gave up 4 bases, with 14 bases separating them. In germline, CDR1 is SGHTA, CDR2 FQGNSA.

The chain employs TRBV2 and TRBJ2-7, with a tentative D call TRBD1 (6 bases). Trimming removed 5 bases from V and 3 bases from J, with 14 bases in between. Germline loops: CDR1 SNHLY, CDR2 FYNNEI. The CDR3 consists of 14 residues. The CDR3 here is CASSPQGTGYEQYF. CDR3 nucleotide sequence: TGTGCCAGCAGTCCACAGGGTACCGGCTACGAGCAGTACTTC.

The rearrangement links TRBV30 to TRBJ2-7, with 7 bases matching TRBD2. V shed 3 bases, J shed 0 bases, and the junction held 5 bases outside the gene matches. CDR1 is GTSNPN and CDR2 is SVGIG in the germline V gene (reference sequence). The CDR3 extends over 14 amino acids. Here the CDR3 reads CAWRTTSASYEQYF. The CDR3 nucleotides read TGTGCCTGGAGAACCACTAGCGCCTCCTACGAGCAGTACTTC. Full variable domain (remainder filled in from reference TRBV30 and TRBJ2-7): SQTIHQWPATLVQPVGSPLSLECTVEGTSNPNLYWYRQAAGRGLQLLFYSVGIGQISSEVPQNLSASRPQDRQFILSSKKLLLSDSGFYLCAWRTTSASYEQYFGPGTRLTVT.

This clone turned up a few times. This chain joins TRBV4-1 and TRBJ2-1; TRBD2 aligns across 12 bases. V dropped 1 base and J dropped 9; count of bases not matched to a gene: 7. Germline CDR1 MGHRA, CDR2 YSYEKL. The CDR3 extends over 16 amino acids. CDR3: CASSQAGLAGSVEQFF. CDR3 bases: TGCGCCAGCAGCCAAGCAGGACTAGCGGGATCCGTTGAGCAGTTCTTC.

The gene calls are TRBV7-9 and TRBJ1-2; D unclear. This CDR3 is built from 14 residues. V was pared by 3 bases and J by 2 bases, with 10 bases between. The V gene's germline CDR1 is SEHNR and CDR2 FQNEAQ (reference sequence). Here the CDR3 reads CASSFWQENYGYTF. The CDR3 region has the DNA TGTGCCAGCAGCTTCTGGCAAGAAAACTATGGCTACACCTTC. Filled out from reference TRBV7-9 and TRBJ1-2, the complete variable domain reads DTGVSQNPRHKITKRGQNVTFRCDPISEHNRLYWYRQTLGQGPEFLTYFQNEAQLEKSRLLSDRFSAERPKGSFSTLEIQRTEQGDSAMYLCASSFWQENYGYTFGSGTRLTVV.

This clone was detected only once. The J gene is TRBJ2-4, the V gene TRBV5-6; TRBD1 might be the D (6 bases). The CDR3 extends over 12 amino acids. Between the trimmed V and J ends, which lost 3 bases and 6 bases, there was a span of 7 bases. Germline V CDR1 and CDR2: SGHDT, YYEEEE. This CDR3 reads CASSSDRNIQYF. In DNA form, the CDR3 reads TGTGCCAGCAGCTCGGACAGAAACATTCAGTACTTC.

This clone appeared a single time. CDR3 amino acids: CASSVATYRALGYGYTF. The CDR3 DNA reads as TGTGCCAGCAGCGTCGCTACGTACAGGGCTCTGGGCTATGGCTACACCTTC. The chain combines TRBV9 with TRBJ1-2; tentatively, D is TRBD1 (6 bases). The CDR3 contains 17 residues. CDR1 and CDR2 from the germline V gene are SGDLS and YYNGEE. Trimming took 2 bases from V and 4 from J, leaving 21 bases between them.

This clone was seen a handful of times. The genes are TRBV7-2 and TRBJ1-6; no firm D call. The CDR3 runs 15 residues. CDR1 is SGHTA and CDR2 is FQGNSA in the germline V gene. V shed 2 bases and J shed 10 bases, with 15 bases lying between them. The CDR3 region is CASSLSILELSPLHF. The CDR3 DNA reads as TGTGCCAGCAGCTTATCCATCCTGGAGTTATCACCCCTCCACTTT.

This chain joins TRBV5-5 and TRBJ1-2; D possibly corresponds to TRBD1 (5 bases). The CDR3 loop spans 14 amino acids. Per the germline V gene, CDR1 is SGHKS and CDR2 is YYEKEE (reference sequence). V was clipped by 0 bases and J by 7 bases, with 13 bases between them. The CDR3 reads CASSLGPGLGGYTF. The DNA for the CDR3 is TGTGCCAGCAGCTTGGGTCCGGGACTAGGTGGCTACACCTTC.

This sequence joins TRBV2 and TRBJ2-7; a possible D gene is TRBD1 (5 bases). Between the trimmed V and J ends, which lost 4 bases and 5 bases, there was a span of 15 bases. Per the germline V gene, CDR1 is SNHLY and CDR2 is FYNNEI. The CDR3 totals 14 residues. CDR3 DNA: TGTGCCAGCAGTGTAAGGGGTTTGCGAGACGAGCAGTACTTC. Translation: CASSVRGLRDEQYF.

The genes are TRBV13 and TRBJ2-7; tentatively, D is TRBD1 (6 bases). Trimming took 0 bases from V and 2 from J, leaving 8 bases between them. Germline V gives CDR1 PRHDT, CDR2 FYEKMQ (reference sequence). There are 14 residues in the CDR3. This chain's CDR3 is CASSLGKGAYEQYF. The CDR3 nucleotides are TGTGCCAGCAGCTTAGGAAAGGGGGCCTACGAGCAGTACTTC.

V usage is TRBV27 and J usage is TRBJ1-5; TRBD1 is a possible D gene (5 bases). The ends were cut back, 5 bases at V and 9 bases at J, with 17 bases in the middle. The CDR3 is made up of 14 amino acids. Germline V gene sequence: CDR1 MNHEY, CDR2 SMNVEV (reference sequence). The CDR3 reads CASSSQGGSLPQHF. CDR3 DNA sequence: TGTGCCAGCAGTAGCCAGGGAGGGTCCCTGCCCCAGCATTTT.

J is TRBJ1-5 and V is TRBV6-1; TRBD1 might be the D (5 bases). The germline V and J ends were trimmed by 2 bases and 7 bases, with 9 bases remaining between them. The CDR3 has 13 amino acids. Germline CDR1 is MNHNS and CDR2 is SASEGT. The CDR3 loop is CASSEQGGQPQHF. CDR3 nucleotides: TGTGCCAGCAGTGAACAGGGTGGGCAGCCCCAGCATTTT.

This clone was detected once. The chain is built from TRBV7-9 and TRBJ1-1; 8 nucleotides line up with TRBD1. With V trimmed by 4 bases and J by 1 base, 5 bases remained unmatched. The CDR3 covers 15 residues. The germline V gene encodes CDR1 SEHNR and CDR2 FQNEAQ (reference sequence). In DNA form, the CDR3 reads TGTGCCAGCAGCTCTCGGACAGGGCCGAACACTGAAGCTTTCTTT. Its translation is CASSSRTGPNTEAFF. The full variable domain, completed using reference TRBV7-9 and TRBJ1-1, is DTGVSQNPRHKITKRGQNVTFRCDPISEHNRLYWYRQTLGQGPEFLTYFQNEAQLEKSRLLSDRFSAERPKGSFSTLEIQRTEQGDSAMYLCASSSRTGPNTEAFFGQGTRLTVV.

This chain joins TRBV28 and TRBJ1-2; 9 bases fit TRBD1. J lost 0 bases, V lost 2 bases, and 1 base had no gene match. The CDR3 is 15 residues long. The germline V gene has CDR1 MDHEN and CDR2 SYDVKM. The CDR3 sequence: CASSLGTGPNYGYTF. CDR3 bases: TGTGCCAGCAGTTTAGGGACAGGGCCTAACTATGGCTACACCTTC.

The rearrangement uses TRBV28 and TRBJ2-1; weak D call: TRBD1 (6 bases). Germline CDR1 reads MDHEN; CDR2 reads SYDVKM. This CDR3 is 11 amino acids long. Trimming shortened V by 8 bases and J by 12 bases, and 14 bases separated the two germline ends. This CDR3 is CASGQSVGQFF. The CDR3 DNA sequence: TGTGCCAGCGGACAGTCCGTAGGGCAGTTCTTC.

The rearrangement uses TRBV29-1 and TRBJ2-1, with 10 bases identical to TRBD2. Germline V gene data show CDR1 as SQVTM and CDR2 as ANQGSEA. This CDR3 has 17 residues. J was trimmed by 4 bases and V by 3 bases; bases with no gene match: 12. The DNA for the CDR3 is TGCAGCGTTGAGGTTGGAACCGCTAGCGGGGGATACAATGAGCAGTTCTTC. This encodes CSVEVGTASGGYNEQFF.

The sample holds a few counts of this clone. The chain couples TRBV21-1 to TRBJ1-5; TRBD1 is the table's D call and was not checked against the DNA. TRBV21-1 is flagged as a pseudogene. The CDR3 runs 16 residues. The CDR3 sequence: CASSRRGRNGNQPQHF. In DNA form, the CDR3 reads TGTGCCAGCAGCAGGAGGGGGCGGAATGGGAATCAGCCCCAGCATTTT.

V gene TRBV30 combines with J gene TRBJ1-2; unclear D gene. The germline V gene has CDR1 GTSNPN and CDR2 SVGIG (reference sequence). With 0 bases removed from V and 4 bases from J, the gap between germline ends came to 6 bases. CDR3 length: 12 amino acids. CDR3 DNA: TGTGCCTGGAGTGTACACAGCTATGGCTACACCTTC. It translates to CAWSVHSYGYTF.

This chain joins TRBV7-2 and TRBJ2-1, with TRBD1 as a possible D gene (6 bases). Germline loops: CDR1 SGHTA, CDR2 FQGNSA. CDR3 length: 17 amino acids. Trimming took off 5 bases at V and 6 bases at J, with 23 bases between the two ends. The CDR3 sequence: CASSIYQQGFGVNEQFF. CDR3 nucleotides: TGTGCCAGCAGCATTTACCAACAGGGTTTTGGGGTCAATGAGCAGTTCTTC. The full variable domain, rest sourced from reference TRBV7-2 and TRBJ2-1, is GAGVSQSPSNKVTEKGKDVELRCDPISGHTALYWYRQSLGQGLEFLIYFQGNSAPDKSGLPSDRFSAERTGGSVSTLTIQRTQQEDSAVYLCASSIYQQGFGVNEQFFGPGTRLTVL.

The chain combines TRBV7-9 with TRBJ1-5; 7 nucleotides agree with TRBD1. This CDR3 is built from 13 residues. The germline V gene has CDR1 SEHNR and CDR2 FQNEAQ (reference sequence). The V segment lost 6 bases and the J segment 2 bases; nucleotides outside the gene matches: 1. CDR3 sequence (DNA): TGTGCCAGCAGAGGACAGGGCAATCAGCCCCAGCATTTT. Encoded protein: CASRGQGNQPQHF.

The V call is TRBV7-8, the J call TRBJ2-1; 10 nucleotides line up with TRBD2. CDR1 is SGHVS and CDR2 is FQNEAQ in the germline V gene. V lost 5 bases, J lost 9 bases, and 10 bases stayed unmatched. CDR3 length: 15 residues. The CDR3, as DNA: TGTGCCAGCAGCCGACCCCTAGCGGGAGCGAGTGAGCAGTTCTTC. Encoded protein: CASSRPLAGASEQFF.

This clone has just a few counts. The chain employs TRBV18 and TRBJ2-7; no clear D gene. The germline V and J ends were trimmed by 3 bases and 5 bases, with 11 bases remaining between them. This CDR3 has 13 residues. Germline-derived CDR1 and CDR2 are KGHSH and LQKENI. The CDR3 loop reads CASSPLKENEQYF. The DNA of the CDR3 is TGTGCCAGCTCACCCCTTAAGGAGAACGAGCAGTACTTC.

V usage is TRBV19 and J usage is TRBJ2-2; D is uncertain. Germline CDR1 and CDR2: LNHDA and SQIVND (reference sequence). The CDR3 consists of 17 residues. Trimming shortened V by 3 bases and J by 3 bases, and 17 bases separated the two germline ends. The CDR3 protein is CASSISGPGLDTGELFF. CDR3 DNA: TGTGCCAGTAGTATCTCGGGTCCCGGGTTGGACACCGGGGAGCTGTTTTTT.

The chain employs TRBV5-6 and TRBJ1-2, with a weak D call TRBD1 (5 bases). Germline V lookup: CDR1 SGHDT, CDR2 YYEEEE. The CDR3 totals 14 residues. V lost 1 base to trimming and J lost 5 bases, with 12 bases between them. The CDR3 protein is CASSLLVGVYGYTF. CDR3 nucleotides: TGTGCCAGCAGCTTGTTAGTAGGGGTTTATGGCTACACCTTC.

The J gene is TRBJ2-1, the V gene TRBV30; 11 bases are a match to TRBD2. The CDR3 sequence is 15 residues long. Per the germline V gene, CDR1 is GTSNPN and CDR2 is SVGIG (reference sequence). Trimming removed 2 bases from V and 4 bases from J; junction bases left unmatched: 4. The CDR3 reads CAWSRIAGGYNEQFF. Written as DNA, the CDR3 is TGTGCCTGGAGTAGGATAGCGGGAGGGTACAATGAGCAGTTCTTC.

The chain has TRBV9 and TRBJ2-7; 9 bases match TRBD1. The germline V gene has CDR1 SGDLS and CDR2 YYNGEE. This CDR3 is 14 amino acids long. Trimming cost V 1 base and J 4 bases; bases outside gene matches: 3. The CDR3 spells CASSVKGQGYEQYF. The CDR3 nucleotides read TGTGCCAGCAGCGTAAAGGGACAGGGTTACGAGCAGTACTTC.

The rearrangement links TRBV7-9 to TRBJ2-4; maybe TRBD2 (5 bases). Deletions cut 5 bases from V and 7 bases from J, with 18 bases between. This CDR3 has 15 amino acids. Germline CDR1 SEHNR, CDR2 FQNEAQ (reference sequence). DNA of the CDR3: TGTGCCAGCAGCCGCCCTCCCTCTGGGGAGAACATTCAGTACTTC. This encodes CASSRPPSGENIQYF.

This clone was counted between two and nine times. V and J are TRBV9 and TRBJ1-2, with a tentative D call TRBD1 (5 bases). V shed 3 bases and J shed 8 bases, with 17 bases lying between them. The CDR3 contains 14 residues. CDR1 is SGDLS, CDR2 YYNGEE, per germline. The CDR3: CASSAPGPGWGYTF. The CDR3 nucleotides read TGTGCCAGCAGCGCCCCAGGGCCCGGGTGGGGCTACACCTTC. The entire variable domain, with the rest obtained from reference TRBV9 and TRBJ1-2, is as follows: DSGVTQTPKHLITATGQRVTLRCSPRSGDLSVYWYQQSLDQGLQFLIQYYNGEERAKGNILERFSAQQFPDLHSELNLSSLELGDSALYFCASSAPGPGWGYTFGSGTRLTVV.

This rearrangement joins TRBV9 to TRBJ2-1; 9 nucleotides match TRBD2. The CDR3 spans 15 residues. J was trimmed by 5 bases and V by 3 bases; bases with no gene match: 6. CDR1 SGDLS and CDR2 YYNGEE come from the germline V gene. The CDR3 bases are TGTGCCAGCAGCGAAACTAGCGGGTCTAACAATGAGCAGTTCTTC. It yields the protein CASSETSGSNNEQFF.

The rearrangement joins TRBV2 to TRBJ2-5; 8 bases match TRBD1. The germline V gene has CDR1 SNHLY and CDR2 FYNNEI. J gave up 4 bases and V 1 base, and 8 bases lay outside the gene matches. The CDR3 covers 16 residues. The CDR3 DNA sequence: TGTGCCAGCAGTGAAGGGACGCAGGGGGCGCGAGAGACCCAGTACTTC. Protein: CASSEGTQGARETQYF.